A selection of T cell receptor beta chains follows, all from one sample in a study of tumor-infiltrating lymphocytes in localized non-small cell lung cancer. The table came from immunoSEQ multiplex PCR; TCRdb's copy has only in-frame clones and leaves some out. The sample consists of thousands of clones, about 65% of them appearing once. Sequenced: lung tumor tissue. Receptor source: a human donor with non-small cell lung cancer. Both conserved end residues are part of each CDR3. Fields, in order: V gene, D gene, J gene, clone size, CDR3 DNA, CDR3 protein. The D gene is left open where the match is weak. The size of a clone is reported for some rows only, either as once, few or many, or as a class for expanded clones.

V gene: TRBV18; D gene: -; J gene: TRBJ1-2; clone size: once; CDR3 DNA: TGTGCCAGCTCACAAACGGAGTATGGCTACACCTTC; CDR3 protein: CASSQTEYGYTF
V gene: TRBV5-1; D gene: -; J gene: TRBJ2-1; clone size: -; CDR3 DNA: TGCGCCAGCAGCTTGTACTTCGGGGGCAGTTCGAATGAGCAGTTCTTC; CDR3 protein: CASSLYFGGSSNEQFF
V gene: TRBV4-1; D gene: TRBD1; J gene: TRBJ2-5; clone size: -; CDR3 DNA: TGCGCCAGCAGCCAAGAAGGACAGGGGAAACGAGAGACCCAGTACTTC; CDR3 protein: CASSQEGQGKRETQYF
V gene: TRBV9; D gene: -; J gene: TRBJ1-3; clone size: -; CDR3 DNA: TGTGCCAGCAGTTCTGAAGTGAGCTCTGGAAACACCATATATTTT; CDR3 protein: CASSSEVSSGNTIYF
V gene: TRBV6-1; D gene: -; J gene: TRBJ1-5; clone size: -; CDR3 DNA: TGTGCCAGCAGTGAAGGGGGAGGAGGGGTCAATCAGCCCCAGCATTTT; CDR3 protein: CASSEGGGGVNQPQHF
V gene: TRBV2; D gene: -; J gene: TRBJ1-1; clone size: -; CDR3 DNA: TGTGCCAGGGGTAGGGCCTTGAACACTGAAGCTTTCTTT; CDR3 protein: CARGRALNTEAFF
V gene: TRBV5-5; D gene: TRBD1; J gene: TRBJ1-2; clone size: -; CDR3 DNA: TGTGCCAGCAGCGGGGGGGACAGGGGAGAGGAGGGCTACACCTTC; CDR3 protein: CASSGGDRGEEGYTF
V gene: TRBV18; D gene: TRBD1; J gene: TRBJ2-2; clone size: -; CDR3 DNA: TGTGCCAGCAGAGACAGGGGGAACACCGGGGAGCTGTTTTTT; CDR3 protein: CASRDRGNTGELFF
V gene: TRBV10-2; D gene: TRBD1; J gene: TRBJ2-7; clone size: once; CDR3 DNA: TGCGCCAGCCGGGACAGTTACTACGAGCAGTACTTC; CDR3 protein: CASRDSYYEQYF
V gene: TRBV4-1; D gene: -; J gene: TRBJ2-7; clone size: -; CDR3 DNA: TGCGCCAGCAGCCAACTTACAGGAACCTCCTACGAGCAGTACTTC; CDR3 protein: CASSQLTGTSYEQYF
V gene: TRBV19; D gene: -; J gene: TRBJ1-6; clone size: -; CDR3 DNA: TGTGCCAGTAGTATAGGAACCTTGTCAGGTGGACCCCTCCACTTT; CDR3 protein: CASSIGTLSGGPLHF
V gene: TRBV4-2; D gene: -; J gene: TRBJ2-7; clone size: -; CDR3 DNA: TGTGCCAGCAGCCAAGAGGTCCAGAGCCGCTACGAGCAGTACTTC; CDR3 protein: CASSQEVQSRYEQYF
V gene: TRBV18; D gene: -; J gene: TRBJ2-7; clone size: -; CDR3 DNA: TGTGCCAGCTCACCGGGACCTCAAGCCTACGAGCAGTACTTC; CDR3 protein: CASSPGPQAYEQYF
V gene: TRBV29-1; D gene: -; J gene: TRBJ2-1; clone size: few; CDR3 DNA: TGCAGCGTCCAGGACGGAAAGCAGTTCTTC; CDR3 protein: CSVQDGKQFF
V gene: TRBV30; D gene: -; J gene: TRBJ2-5; clone size: -; CDR3 DNA: TGTGCCTGGGGGATCCAAGAGACCCAGTACTTC; CDR3 protein: CAWGIQETQYF
V gene: TRBV5-1; D gene: TRBD1; J gene: TRBJ1-2; clone size: few; CDR3 DNA: TGCGCCAGCAGCGGGACAGGGGGCTATGGCTACACCTTC; CDR3 protein: CASSGTGGYGYTF
V gene: TRBV5-8; D gene: TRBD1; J gene: TRBJ2-7; clone size: -; CDR3 DNA: TGTGCCAGCAGCCCGGGACAGGGGTGGTACGAGCAGTACTTC; CDR3 protein: CASSPGQGWYEQYF
V gene: TRBV11-2; D gene: -; J gene: TRBJ1-2; clone size: medium-sized; CDR3 DNA: TGTGCCAGCAGCCGAGGAAGTAGGGACGCTAACTATGGCTACACCTTC; CDR3 protein: CASSRGSRDANYGYTF
V gene: TRBV2; D gene: -; J gene: TRBJ1-2; clone size: -; CDR3 DNA: TGTGCCAGCAGTGAAATGGGGGCGGGAGACTATGGCTACACCTTC; CDR3 protein: CASSEMGAGDYGYTF
V gene: TRBV7-2; D gene: -; J gene: TRBJ1-1; clone size: -; CDR3 DNA: TGCGCCAGCAGCCAAGATCCGGGGGCGAGTACTGAAGCTTTCTTT; CDR3 protein: CASSQDPGASTEAFF
V gene: TRBV5-8; D gene: -; J gene: TRBJ2-3; clone size: -; CDR3 DNA: TGTGCCAGCAGCCTGACGCCAGCAGATACGCAGTATTTT; CDR3 protein: CASSLTPADTQYF
V gene: TRBV6-5; D gene: -; J gene: TRBJ1-1; clone size: -; CDR3 DNA: TGTGCCAGCAGTTACGGCAGGGTGACTGAAGCTTTCTTT; CDR3 protein: CASSYGRVTEAFF
V gene: TRBV16; D gene: -; J gene: TRBJ2-1; clone size: few; CDR3 DNA: TGTGCCAGCAGCCAATCAGGTGGCTACAATGAGCAGTTCTTC; CDR3 protein: CASSQSGGYNEQFF
V gene: TRBV10-3; D gene: -; J gene: TRBJ2-3; clone size: -; CDR3 DNA: TGTGCCATCAGTGAGGAGGGCCTCGGCACAGATACGCAGTATTTT; CDR3 protein: CAISEEGLGTDTQYF
V gene: TRBV7-3; D gene: -; J gene: TRBJ2-5; clone size: -; CDR3 DNA: TGTGCCAGCAGCTCTTCGGGGACGTGGGGGGAGACCCAGTACTTC; CDR3 protein: CASSSSGTWGETQYF
V gene: TRBV2; D gene: TRBD2; J gene: TRBJ2-7; clone size: -; CDR3 DNA: TGTGCCAGCAGGGGGTGGGGCGGGAGCGAGCAGTACTTC; CDR3 protein: CASRGWGGSEQYF
V gene: TRBV9; D gene: -; J gene: TRBJ2-3; clone size: -; CDR3 DNA: TGTGCCAGCAGCGTAAGGGTAGCGGCGCTCCCAGATACGCAGTATTTT; CDR3 protein: CASSVRVAALPDTQYF
V gene: TRBV5-5; D gene: -; J gene: TRBJ1-5; clone size: -; CDR3 DNA: TGTGCCAGCAGCTCGGCGATCCGCAATCAGCCCCAGCATTTT; CDR3 protein: CASSSAIRNQPQHF
V gene: TRBV9; D gene: -; J gene: TRBJ1-6; clone size: -; CDR3 DNA: TGTGCCAGCAGCGTAGAGGGGGTTCTCAATAATTCACCCCTCCACTTT; CDR3 protein: CASSVEGVLNNSPLHF
V gene: TRBV11-2; D gene: -; J gene: TRBJ1-1; clone size: -; CDR3 DNA: TGTGCCAGCAGCCCGGACGCGGGGGGGGGCTGGGGTGTGAACACTGAAGCTTTCTTT; CDR3 protein: CASSPDAGGGWGVNTEAFF
V gene: TRBV15; D gene: -; J gene: TRBJ1-2; clone size: -; CDR3 DNA: TGTGCCACCAGCAGAGATTCGGTAGCGGACGGGAATAACTATGGCTACACCTTC; CDR3 protein: CATSRDSVADGNNYGYTF
V gene: TRBV19; D gene: TRBD2; J gene: TRBJ2-5; clone size: -; CDR3 DNA: TGTGCCACCTCCCCCCGGTGGAGCGGGGGGGCGAAGGAGACCCAGTACTTC; CDR3 protein: CATSPRWSGGAKETQYF
V gene: TRBV19; D gene: TRBD1; J gene: TRBJ1-2; clone size: -; CDR3 DNA: TGTGCCGCGGGAGGGGACAGGGGCCACTATGGCTACACCTTC; CDR3 protein: CAAGGDRGHYGYTF
V gene: TRBV19; D gene: TRBD1; J gene: TRBJ1-5; clone size: -; CDR3 DNA: TGTGCCAGCCACGACAGGGTCCCCAATCAGCCCCAGCATTTT; CDR3 protein: CASHDRVPNQPQHF
V gene: TRBV9; D gene: -; J gene: TRBJ1-5; clone size: -; CDR3 DNA: TGTGCCAGCAGCGTAGGTTCTGGGGATCAGCCCCAGCATTTT; CDR3 protein: CASSVGSGDQPQHF